The present T cell receptor (beta chain) was sequenced within a study of blood T cell repertoires in COVID-19. About the research overall: Nucleic acid was either cDNA or gDNA, and it came from T cells, B-cell-depleted T cells, or PBMCs.

In the original analysis: Scientists estimated how many nucleated cells there were by amplifying reference gene primers. Using immunoSEQ multiplex PCR, the repertoire was profiled, and TCRdb retains in-frame clones only, with some absent. The DNA was the basis for D and trimming; V, J and clone size are from that table. The sample has tens of thousands of clones, roughly 80% seen once; the top ten hold over 8.5%. CDR1 and CDR2 from the germline V gene are PRHDT and FYEKMQ (reference sequence). This CDR3 is 15 amino acids long. Losses at the gene ends were 4 bases for V and 5 bases for J; bases not matched to a gene: 5.

The sequence was collected from a man in his fifties or sixties with acute or convalescent COVID-19. Sequencing was done on a sample of peripheral blood. The rearrangement joins TRBV13 to TRBJ2-2; 9 bases are shared with TRBD1. DNA of the CDR3: TGTGCCAGCAGCTCGACACAGGGGGCGACCGGGGAGCTGTTTTTT. Its translation is CASSSTQGATGELFF.